This entry describes one T cell receptor beta chain. No antigen is known for it. These data are taken from a study of cytomegalovirus exposure and HLA in healthy donors. Findings of the study overall: As a later analysis revealed, the rate of TCR association differed by HLA locus, with DRB1 most and HLA-C fewest. In a later analysis, V- and J-gene trimming of beta chains associated with a DCLRE1C missense variant, replicated independently.

The CDR3 loop spans 12 amino acids. The V end was cut by 10 bases, the J end by 0 bases, with 7 bases between. The germline gives CDR1 SNHLY, CDR2 FYNNEI. 13 Jbeta primers and 60 Vbeta primers were used for the PCR. Source study methods: An analysis performed later counted about 80 million unique TCR beta chains (roughly 11 million of them shared). The protocol was immunoSEQ multiplex PCR, while the TCRdb copy is restricted to in-frame clones and leaves out a portion. D and trimming were read from the DNA, whereas the V and J calls and clone size are those reported in that table. The sample table includes 95,000 to 110,000 clones.

The chain carries TRBV2 and TRBJ1-3; unclear D gene. This receptor was taken from a man aged 40-49 years in good health and CMV-seronegative. Sequences were obtained from PBMCs. The CDR3: CATGLSGNTIYF. CDR3 DNA: TGTGCCACCGGACTCTCTGGAAACACCATATATTTT.